This passage covers 27 T cell receptor beta chains from one sample sequenced in a study of vaccination and CD4 T cells after COVID-19. The treatment denotes: approximately nine-day PBMC culture with coronavirus spike peptide pools or control peptides (ViraFEST assay). The assay that was used to sequence DNA from cultured CD4+ T cells was the Oncomine TCR Beta short-read assay. TCRdb re-analysed the PCR reads in MiXCR, keeping a single row per CDR3 protein. This repertoire shows roughly 7,000 distinct CDR3 sequences, roughly 25% found once; its top ten account for 9.5%. No antigen has been assigned to these receptors. The sample was CD4+ T cells from blood, cultured in vitro, taken after SARS-CoV-2 vaccination. The receptors were sampled from a human donor who had recovered from COVID-19.

This clonotype is a singleton in its sample. The V gene is TRBV11-2, the J gene TRBJ1-1; no clear D. Germline values: CDR1 SGHAT, CDR2 FQNNGV. The CDR3 covers 13 residues. The V end was cut by 1 base, the J end by 1 base, with 4 bases between. The CDR3 protein is CASSLVGNTEAFF. Here the CDR3 DNA reads TGTGCCAGCAGCTTAGTCGGGAACACTGAAGCTTTCTTT.

This clonotype was counted between two and nine times. The chain links TRBV9 to TRBJ1-6; D call uncertain. CDR3 length: 13 amino acids. Germline-derived CDR1 and CDR2 are SGDLS and YYNGEE. V was pared by 0 bases and J by 5 bases, with 3 bases between. The CDR3 protein is CASSVGNNSPLHF. In DNA form, the CDR3 reads TGTGCCAGCAGCGTAGGTAATAATTCACCCCTCCACTTT.

Only a few counts were recorded for this clonotype. CDR3 sequence reads: CASKGRRRGPYSPLHF. CDR3 DNA sequence: TGTGCCAGCAAGGGAAGACGCAGGGGTCCGTATTCACCCCTCCACTTT. The chain carries TRBV6-2 or TRBV6-3 and TRBJ1-6, with a possible D match to TRBD1 (6 bases). The CDR3 is 16 residues long. Germline CDR1 and CDR2: MNHEY and SVGEGT. Trimming took 7 bases from V and 8 from J, leaving 21 bases between them.

This clonotype was detected only a few times. The chain links TRBV7-8 to TRBJ2-7, with D uncertain. This CDR3 is 14 amino acids long. V was trimmed by 5 bases and J by 2 bases, leaving 13 bases between them. Germline V CDR1 and CDR2: SGHVS, FQNEAQ. CDR3 region: CASSARRITYEQYF. The CDR3 DNA reads as TGTGCCAGCAGCGCCCGAAGAATTACCTACGAGCAGTACTTC.

V and J are TRBV6-2 or TRBV6-3 and TRBJ1-2; no reliable D call. V was trimmed by 6 bases and J by 3 bases, leaving 8 bases between them. From germline, CDR1 is MNHEY and CDR2 SVGEGT. This CDR3 spans 12 amino acids. For the CDR3, the DNA is TGTGCCAGCAGAGCGCAGCACTATGGCTACACCTTC. Its translation: CASRAQHYGYTF.

The chain couples TRBV28 to TRBJ1-5, with a tentative D call TRBD1 (5 bases). In germline, CDR1 is MDHEN, CDR2 SYDVKM. V shed 7 bases and J shed 7 bases, with 17 bases lying between them. This CDR3 has 14 amino acids. The CDR3 spells CASTPGQGHQPQHF. In nucleotides, the CDR3 is TGTGCCAGCACCCCGGGCCAGGGCCACCAGCCCCAGCATTTT.

By sample fraction, this clonotype is large. This rearrangement joins TRBV7-2 to TRBJ1-2; 10 nucleotides align to TRBD1. After removal of 5 bases from V and 8 bases from J, the junction contained 11 bases not matched to a gene. The length of the CDR3 is 15 residues. The germline V gene encodes CDR1 SGHTA and CDR2 FQGNSA. CDR3 sequence: CASSTRQGAPRGYTF. Written as DNA, the CDR3 is TGTGCCAGCAGCACAAGACAGGGGGCCCCCCGGGGCTACACCTTC.

The CDR3, as DNA: TGTGCCATCAGTGGACTTGTGGCGGGGGTGGCATATGAGCAGTTCTTC. This sequence encodes CAISGLVAGVAYEQFF. This chain uses TRBV10-3 with TRBJ2-1, with 7 bases fitting TRBD2. The CDR3 consists of 16 residues. Germline CDR1 is ENHRY and CDR2 is SYGVKD. V was clipped by 4 bases and J by 8 bases; unmatched bases: 14.

This clonotype was detected only a few times. The chain has TRBV20-1 and TRBJ1-1, with D maybe TRBD1 (6 bases). CDR1 is DFQATT and CDR2 is SNEGSKA in the germline V gene (reference sequence). Trimming took 2 bases from V and 6 from J, leaving 10 bases between them. CDR3 size: 12 residues. CDR3 region: CSARKTGSEAFF. CDR3 DNA sequence: TGCAGTGCTAGAAAAACAGGGTCTGAAGCTTTCTTT.

This clonotype was picked up one time. The V call is TRBV5-1, the J call TRBJ2-5; 13 bases line up with TRBD2. The CDR3 covers 15 residues. With 4 bases clipped from V and 2 bases from J, the junction kept 2 bases outside the gene matches. From germline, CDR1 is SGHRS and CDR2 YFSETQ. This CDR3 reads CASSEGLAGQETQYF. In nucleotides, the CDR3 is TGCGCCAGCAGCGAGGGACTAGCGGGGCAAGAGACCCAGTACTTC.

The chain joins TRBV4-3 to TRBJ1-2, with no clear D. V lost 0 bases and J 5 bases, leaving 13 bases between the germline ends. Germline V gene lookup returns CDR1 LGHNA and CDR2 YSLEER. CDR3 length: 15 residues. The CDR3 DNA sequence: TGCGCCAGCAGCCAAGAGCACAGCGCCGGGTATGGCTACACCTTC. Translating gives CASSQEHSAGYGYTF.

This clonotype was counted a few times. Written as DNA, the CDR3 is TGCAGTGCTAGAGATCCTACCGGAGGGAAAGACAGTGAGCAGTTCTTC. It codes for CSARDPTGGKDSEQFF. The chain employs TRBV20-1 and TRBJ2-1; D is possibly TRBD2 (6 bases). There are 16 residues in the CDR3. The germline V gene has CDR1 DFQATT and CDR2 SNEGSKA (reference sequence). The ends were cut back, 0 bases at V and 9 bases at J, with 21 bases in the middle.

Only a few counts were recorded for this clonotype. The V call is TRBV28, the J call TRBJ2-6; TRBD1 matches at 9 bases. Trimming took 5 bases from V and 0 from J; bases not matched to a gene: 8. Germline V CDR1 and CDR2: MDHEN, SYDVKM. CDR3 size: 18 residues. The CDR3 DNA follows: TGTGCCAGCAGTGGGGGGACAGGGAGAAGCTCTGGGGCCAACGTCCTGACTTTC. Translated, it gives CASSGGTGRSSGANVLTF.

A single count supports this clonotype. The V and J genes are TRBV9 and TRBJ1-5; D might be TRBD1 (6 bases). Trimming pared 3 bases from V and 4 bases from J, leaving 11 bases between. Germline assignment: CDR1 SGDLS and CDR2 YYNGEE. This CDR3 has 14 residues. This CDR3 reads CASSGRDMNQPQHF. CDR3 DNA: TGTGCCAGCAGCGGCCGGGACATGAATCAGCCCCAGCATTTT.

This clonotype has only a few counts. The V call is TRBV20-1, the J call TRBJ1-1, with D possibly being TRBD1 (5 bases). The V gene's germline CDR1 is DFQATT and CDR2 SNEGSKA (reference sequence). V dropped 1 base and J dropped 4 bases, with 16 bases sitting between them. The CDR3 covers 15 residues. CDR3 bases: TGCAGTGCTAGAGGAGGGGAAGGGAGGGCCACTGAAGCTTTCTTT. Protein product: CSARGGEGRATEAFF.

By proportion, this clonotype is medium-sized. The chain employs TRBV20-1 and TRBJ2-3, with D unresolved. Germline CDR1 DFQATT, CDR2 SNEGSKA (reference sequence). The V end lost 6 bases, the J end lost 2 bases, and 12 bases lay between the germline ends. The CDR3 spans 13 residues. The DNA of the CDR3 is TGCAGTGCCCTGAGGCCAGCCACAGATACGCAGTATTTT. This gives the protein CSALRPATDTQYF.

In DNA form, the CDR3 reads TGTGCCAGCACTCCGGCCCGGCAGAATGAGCAGTTCTTC. It is translated as CASTPARQNEQFF. This sequence joins TRBV6-1 and TRBJ2-1; D unresolved. Germline V CDR1 and CDR2: MNHNS, SASEGT. The V gene lost 7 bases and the J gene lost 7 bases, with 14 bases spanning the gap. The CDR3 has 13 residues.

This clonotype was detected only a few times. The rearrangement joins TRBV12-3 or TRBV12-4 to TRBJ1-6; D may be TRBD1 (6 bases). This CDR3 comprises 14 residues. V lost 4 bases, J lost 9 bases, and 13 bases lay in between. Written as DNA, the CDR3 is TGTGCCAGCAGTTCCTCGGGACAACTTTCACCCCTCCACTTT. Translating gives CASSSSGQLSPLHF.

This chain joins TRBV6-5 and TRBJ2-1; D is unresolved. V lost 2 bases and J lost 0, with 8 bases in between. CDR3 length equals 15 residues. Germline V gene sequence: CDR1 MNHEY, CDR2 SVGAGI. The CDR3 sequence: CASSYRRTSYNEQFF. CDR3 sequence (DNA): TGTGCCAGCAGTTACCGGAGAACCTCCTACAATGAGCAGTTCTTC.

The chain links TRBV28 to TRBJ1-2; TRBD1 matches 7 bases. In germline, CDR1 is MDHEN, CDR2 SYDVKM. Trimming cost V 4 bases and J 4 bases; bases outside gene matches: 3. The CDR3 is 13 amino acids. The CDR3 here is CASSSDRVYGYTF. The CDR3 bases are TGTGCCAGCAGTTCTGACAGGGTCTATGGCTACACCTTC.

The chain carries TRBV7-8 and TRBJ1-2; D is ambiguous. Germline CDR1 SGHVS, CDR2 FQNEAQ. The CDR3 extends over 15 amino acids. The germline V and J ends were trimmed by 0 bases and 2 bases, with 10 bases remaining between them. DNA for the CDR3: TGTGCCAGCAGCTTAGCGGGCCGGAGGAACTATGGCTACACCTTC. Encoded protein: CASSLAGRRNYGYTF.

The chain employs TRBV28 and TRBJ1-2; a weak D match, TRBD1 (5 bases). The CDR3 has 13 residues. CDR1 and CDR2 (germline): MDHEN, SYDVKM. V was clipped by 5 bases and J by 4 bases, with 11 bases between them. The CDR3 region has the DNA TGTGCCAGCAGTCCAGGGAAGGCCTATGGCTACACCTTC. It is translated as CASSPGKAYGYTF.

V gene TRBV18 combines with J gene TRBJ2-5; D not resolved. This CDR3 is built from 13 residues. Germline loops: CDR1 KGHSH, CDR2 LQKENI. V shed 5 bases and J shed 2 bases, with 9 bases lying between them. CDR3 loop: CASSARPQETQYF. CDR3 DNA sequence: TGTGCCAGCTCAGCCCGACCTCAAGAGACCCAGTACTTC.

The rearrangement joins TRBV7-8 to TRBJ2-1; TRBD2 agrees at 10 bases. With V trimmed by 3 bases and J by 4 bases, 6 bases remained unmatched. The CDR3 consists of 16 residues. Germline V gives CDR1 SGHVS, CDR2 FQNEAQ. The CDR3 DNA is TGTGCCAGCAGCTTCCCCTTAGCGGGGGGTTACAATGAGCAGTTCTTC. Translation: CASSFPLAGGYNEQFF.

V and J are TRBV5-4 and TRBJ1-1; no reliable D call. Germline V CDR1 and CDR2: SGHNT, YYREEE (reference sequence). V lost 4 bases and J lost 3, with 19 bases in between. The CDR3 contains 16 residues. This CDR3 reads CASSPGGAGGHTEAFF. The CDR3 region has the DNA TGTGCCAGCAGCCCCGGAGGAGCAGGAGGGCACACTGAAGCTTTCTTT.

There are a few counts of this clonotype. The rearrangement links TRBV29-1 to TRBJ1-2, with TRBD1 identical over 9 bases. This CDR3 is 13 amino acids long. Germline loops: CDR1 SQVTM, CDR2 ANQGSEA. With 4 bases clipped from V and 1 base from J, the junction kept 1 base outside the gene matches. CDR3 loop: CSVVDRGNYGYTF. The CDR3 nucleotides are TGCAGCGTTGTGGACAGGGGTAACTATGGCTACACCTTC.

Regarding this clonotype: A much larger clone lies a single base off, so this may be a read error. V and J are TRBV20-1 and TRBJ2-3, with a weak D call TRBD2 (6 bases). Germline lookup yields CDR1 DFQATT and CDR2 SNEGSKA (reference sequence). The ends were cut back, 1 base at V and 11 bases at J, with 16 bases in the middle. The length of the CDR3 is 13 residues. For the CDR3, the DNA is TGCAGTGCTAGAGGTGGAGTAGCGGAGGGGCAGTATTTT. It yields the protein CSARGGVAEGQYF.